The 9 T cell receptor beta chains below come from one sample, sequenced in a study of identical twins. TCRdb reprocessed the 5' RACE reads with MiXCR, giving one entry per CDR3 protein. This sample yields about 660,000 distinct CDR3 sequences, of which 8.6% are seen a single time; around 0.98% belongs to the top ten. Another study also made use of these data, one on yellow fever vaccine responses in identical twins.

The sample consisted of PBMCs. The receptors shown here come from a woman in her late teens or twenties in good health.

There are many counts of this clonotype. This chain joins TRBV27 and TRBJ2-3; TRBD1 aligns across 7 bases. CDR3 length equals 14 residues. Germline V gives CDR1 MNHEY, CDR2 SMNVEV (reference sequence). Trimming took 6 bases from V and 4 from J; bases not matched to a gene: 7. CDR3 region: CASSLQGWADTQYF. The CDR3 nucleotides are TGTGCCAGCAGCCTACAGGGGTGGGCAGATACGCAGTATTTT.

V and J are TRBV12-5 and TRBJ2-1; D may be TRBD1 (5 bases). Trimming shortened V by 6 bases and J by 7 bases, and 16 bases separated the two germline ends. This CDR3 region has 14 residues. From germline, CDR1 is LGHNT and CDR2 FRNRAP. CDR3: CASGFGRELNEQFF. CDR3 DNA: TGTGCTAGTGGATTTGGCAGGGAACTAAATGAGCAGTTCTTC. The full variable domain, in which reference TRBV12-5 and TRBJ2-1 provide the parts outside the CDR3, is DARVTQTPRHKVTEMGQEVTMRCQPILGHNTVFWYRQTMMQGLELLAYFRNRAPLDDSGMPKDRFSAEMPDATLATLKIQPSEPRDSAVYFCASGFGRELNEQFFGPGTRLTVL.

This chain joins TRBV2 and TRBJ2-5, with 10 bases fitting TRBD2. CDR3 size: 15 residues. After removal of 2 bases from V and 7 bases from J, the junction contained 7 bases not matched to a gene. Per the germline V gene, CDR1 is SNHLY and CDR2 is FYNNEI. CDR3 DNA: TGTGCCAGCAGTGAAATCCCTAGCGGGAGTGGGACCCAGTACTTC. Encoded protein: CASSEIPSGSGTQYF. The variable domain in full, completed from reference TRBV2 and TRBJ2-5, reads EPEVTQTPSHQVTQMGQEVILRCVPISNHLYFYWYRQILGQKVEFLVSFYNNEISEKSEIFDDQFSVERPDGSNFTLKIRSTKLEDSAMYFCASSEIPSGSGTQYFGPGTRLLVL.

This clonotype was seen a handful of times. J is TRBJ2-3 and V is TRBV29-1; possible D gene TRBD1, 5 bases. Trimming left V 8 bases short and J 4 bases short, with 16 bases between. CDR1 is SQVTM, CDR2 ANQGSEA, per germline. The CDR3 spans 13 residues. The CDR3 is CSKVAGISDTQYF. DNA for the CDR3: TGCAGCAAGGTAGCAGGGATTTCAGATACGCAGTATTTT.

J is TRBJ1-1 and V is TRBV11-2, with unresolved D. The V gene lost 1 base and the J gene lost 0 bases, with 18 bases spanning the gap. Germline assignment: CDR1 SGHAT and CDR2 FQNNGV. The CDR3 is 18 residues long. CDR3 region: CASSLGGFVWGMNTEAFF. As DNA, the CDR3 is TGTGCCAGCAGCTTAGGCGGTTTTGTGTGGGGAATGAACACTGAAGCTTTCTTT.

The chain joins TRBV19 to TRBJ2-7, with D maybe TRBD1 (6 bases). CDR3 length equals 14 residues. The V and J ends lost 2 bases and 2 bases respectively, with 10 bases between them. Germline CDR1 is LNHDA and CDR2 is SQIVND (reference sequence). CDR3 coding DNA: TGTGCCAGTAGTATACACAGGGAAGCCTACGAGCAGTACTTC. This encodes CASSIHREAYEQYF.

This clonotype was detected only a few times. This chain uses TRBV20-1 with TRBJ1-3, with a possible D match to TRBD1 (5 bases). Germline V CDR1 and CDR2: DFQATT, SNEGSKA (reference sequence). The CDR3 totals 14 residues. Between the trimmed V and J ends, which lost 0 bases and 4 bases, there was a span of 10 bases. The CDR3 protein is CSARDRVSGNTIYF. The CDR3 nucleotides are TGCAGTGCTAGAGACAGGGTGTCGGGAAACACCATATATTTT.

The V gene is TRBV4-3, the J gene TRBJ2-3, with 9 bases fitting TRBD2. Germline lookup yields CDR1 LGHNA and CDR2 YSLEER. J was trimmed by 6 bases and V by 0 bases; bases with no gene match: 7. The CDR3 is 16 amino acids. CDR3 sequence: CASSQDWLAGSDTQYF. As DNA, the CDR3 is TGCGCCAGCAGCCAAGATTGGCTAGCGGGATCGGATACGCAGTATTTT.

This clonotype was observed a handful of times. The rearrangement links TRBV20-1 to TRBJ2-7, with 8 bases lining up with TRBD2. V was pared by 5 bases and J by 1 base, with 13 bases of the junction left unmatched. CDR1 is DFQATT and CDR2 is SNEGSKA in the germline V gene (reference sequence). CDR3 size: 16 residues. The CDR3 region is CSAHLPSGRFSYEQYF. The CDR3 bases are TGCAGTGCTCACCTTCCAAGCGGGAGATTTTCCTACGAGCAGTACTTC.